This T cell receptor beta chain was retrieved from a study of T cell responses to AZD1222 COVID-19 vaccine. Study conclusions and caveats: Females made up more of the donors, who were largely white British, and clonal diversity may have come out too low. Seropositivity was recorded at baseline in only 6 or 7 AZD1222 recipients. Close to half of all spike-specific TCRs reportedly target regions of the variants that are unmutated.

Regarding this clone: Its antigen is undetermined.

Clones were read by immunoSEQ multiplex PCR, and TCRdb kept only the in-frame ones, dropping some. Among nearly 90,000 clones, over 75% were seen once, and the ten largest hold roughly 5%. V was cut by 0 bases and J by 1 base, with 9 bases left in between. The CDR3 contains 14 residues. Germline-derived CDR1 and CDR2 are SQVTM and ANQGSEA. V and J are TRBV29-1 and TRBJ1-1; D remains ambiguous. The source material was peripheral blood, sampled 28 days after the second AZD1222 dose. The sequence derives from an adult who received the AZD1222 COVID-19 vaccine. Written as DNA, the CDR3 is TGCAGCGTTGAAGAAAACCGGGCGAACACTGAAGCTTTCTTT. This codes for CSVEENRANTEAFF.